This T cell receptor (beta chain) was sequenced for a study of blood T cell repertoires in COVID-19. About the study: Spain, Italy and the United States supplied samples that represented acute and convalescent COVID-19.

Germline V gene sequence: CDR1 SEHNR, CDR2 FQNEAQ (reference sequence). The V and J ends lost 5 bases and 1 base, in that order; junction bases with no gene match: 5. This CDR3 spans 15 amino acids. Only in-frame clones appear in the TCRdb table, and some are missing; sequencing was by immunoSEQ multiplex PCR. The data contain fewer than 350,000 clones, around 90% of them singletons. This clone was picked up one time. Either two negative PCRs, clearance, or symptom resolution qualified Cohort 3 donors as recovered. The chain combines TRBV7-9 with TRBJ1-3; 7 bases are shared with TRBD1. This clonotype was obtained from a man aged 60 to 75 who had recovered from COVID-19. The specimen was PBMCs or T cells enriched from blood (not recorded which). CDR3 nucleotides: TGTGCCAGCAGCGCCGAGACAGGGTCTGGAAACACCATATATTTT. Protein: CASSAETGSGNTIYF. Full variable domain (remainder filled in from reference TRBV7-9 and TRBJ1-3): DTGVSQNPRHKITKRGQNVTFRCDPISEHNRLYWYRQTLGQGPEFLTYFQNEAQLEKSRLLSDRFSAERPKGSFSTLEIQRTEQGDSAMYLCASSAETGSGNTIYFGEGSWLTVV.